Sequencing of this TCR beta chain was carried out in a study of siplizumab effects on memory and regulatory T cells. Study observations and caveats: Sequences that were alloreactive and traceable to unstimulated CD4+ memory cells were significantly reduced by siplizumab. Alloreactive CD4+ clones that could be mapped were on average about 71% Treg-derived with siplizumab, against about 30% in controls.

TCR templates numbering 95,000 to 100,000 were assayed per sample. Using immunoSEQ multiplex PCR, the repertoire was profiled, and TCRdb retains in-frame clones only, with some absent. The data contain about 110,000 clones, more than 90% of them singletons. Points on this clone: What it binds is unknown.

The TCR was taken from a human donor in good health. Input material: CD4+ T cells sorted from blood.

The CDR3 DNA follows: TGTGCCAGCAGCTTAGGACTCGACCGCACAGATACGCAGTATTTT. Its protein is CASSLGLDRTDTQYF. This chain joins TRBV7-9 and TRBJ2-3, with D uncertain. Trimming stripped 1 base from V and 1 base from J, with 9 bases between. The CDR3 spans 15 residues. Germline V gene data show CDR1 as SEHNR and CDR2 as FQNEAQ (reference sequence).